This TCR beta chain derives from a study of blood T cells in healthy people across ages. Ten milliliters of peripheral blood were drawn from each donor. A minimum of 7 million PBMCs was isolated per sample. This clonotype showed up just a few times. Its specificity is not known. PCR was performed a second time for roughly 7 to 12 cycles using a sample-barcoded 5' primer and a J-beta primer mix. TCRdb ran MiXCR on the 5' RACE reads and lists one entry per CDR3 protein. The sample lists 580,000 or so distinct CDR3 sequences, less than 60% occurring once. The germline V gene has CDR1 SGHAT and CDR2 FQNNGV. The CDR3 extends over 15 amino acids. V trimming: 10 bases; J trimming: 5 bases; junction bases outside the gene matches: 14. General study points: Per million T cells, TCR beta diversity dropped about linearly as age rose.

Sample: blood. This TCR was sampled from a man older than 75 in good health. The gene calls are TRBV11-2 and TRBJ2-1; 7 bases are shared with TRBD2. This CDR3 is CATGARGGFNNEQFF. The CDR3 nucleotides are TGTGCCACCGGGGCTCGCGGGGGTTTTAACAATGAGCAGTTCTTC.